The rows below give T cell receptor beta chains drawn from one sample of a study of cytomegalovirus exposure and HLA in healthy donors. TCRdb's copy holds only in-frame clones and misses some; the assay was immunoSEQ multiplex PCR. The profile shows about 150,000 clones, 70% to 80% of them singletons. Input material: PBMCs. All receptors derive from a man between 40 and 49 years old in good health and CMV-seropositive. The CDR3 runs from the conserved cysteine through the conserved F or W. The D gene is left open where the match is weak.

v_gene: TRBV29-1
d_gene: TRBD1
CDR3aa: CSVEDTGGLAEAFF

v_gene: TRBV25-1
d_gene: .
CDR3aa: CASSDSIGDNSNQPQHF

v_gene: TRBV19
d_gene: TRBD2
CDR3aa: CASSGGAGANVLTF

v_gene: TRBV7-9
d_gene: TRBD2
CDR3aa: CASSMTMGLAAHEQFF

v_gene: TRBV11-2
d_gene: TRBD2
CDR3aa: CASSVGLAGMYSTDTQYF

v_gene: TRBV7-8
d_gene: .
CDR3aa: CASTPSPARYGYTF

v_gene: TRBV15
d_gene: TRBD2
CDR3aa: CATSSGLAGVGELFF

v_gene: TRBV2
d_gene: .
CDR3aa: CASSLQQALMSEKLFF

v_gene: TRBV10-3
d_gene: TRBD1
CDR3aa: CAISDSTGTYEQYF

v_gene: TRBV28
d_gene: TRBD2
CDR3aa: CASRTSGTSGGQETQYF

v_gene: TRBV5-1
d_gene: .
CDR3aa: CASSLVRPPGEKLFF

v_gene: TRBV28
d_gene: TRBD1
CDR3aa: CASRGQGFSGELFF

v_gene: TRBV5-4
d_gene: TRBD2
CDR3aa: CASSLTTERERYF

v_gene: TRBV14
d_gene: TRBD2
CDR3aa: CASSTRTSGSPNREYF

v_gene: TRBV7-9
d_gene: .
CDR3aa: CASSGHQETQYF

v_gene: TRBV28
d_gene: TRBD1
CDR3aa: CASSFHGTGGFGYTF

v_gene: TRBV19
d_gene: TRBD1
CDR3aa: CASSTDRAGANVLTF

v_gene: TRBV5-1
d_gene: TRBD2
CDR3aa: CASSLGAGGGEQFF

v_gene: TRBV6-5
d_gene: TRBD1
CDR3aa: CATSGTGFNEQFF

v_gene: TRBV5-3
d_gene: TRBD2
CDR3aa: CARSLDGGRGSDTQYF

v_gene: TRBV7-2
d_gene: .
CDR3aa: CASSRSWGEDTQYF

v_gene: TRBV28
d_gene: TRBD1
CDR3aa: CASGAPGQGSYEQYF

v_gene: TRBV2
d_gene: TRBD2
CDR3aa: CASRFSGRGIF

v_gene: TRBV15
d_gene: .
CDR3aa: CATSRDKSLRVGNPVAFF

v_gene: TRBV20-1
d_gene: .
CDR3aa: CSARVRETQYF